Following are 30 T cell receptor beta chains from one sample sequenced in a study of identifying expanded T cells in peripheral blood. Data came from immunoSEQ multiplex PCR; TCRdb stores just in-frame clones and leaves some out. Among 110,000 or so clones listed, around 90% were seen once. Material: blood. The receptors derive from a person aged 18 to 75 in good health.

In nucleotides, the CDR3 is TGTGCCAGCAGCGTTGACACTGAAGCTTTCTTT. It is translated as CASSVDTEAFF. The chain employs TRBV7-6 and TRBJ1-1; D gene uncertain. V lost 5 bases and J 3 bases, leaving 4 bases between the germline ends. Germline V lookup: CDR1 SGHVS, CDR2 FNYEAQ. The CDR3 spans 11 residues.

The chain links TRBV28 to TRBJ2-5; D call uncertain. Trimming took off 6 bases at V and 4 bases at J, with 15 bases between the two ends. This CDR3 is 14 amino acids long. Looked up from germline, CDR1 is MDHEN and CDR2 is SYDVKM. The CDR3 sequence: CASRTGVIGETQYF. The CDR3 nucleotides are TGTGCCAGCAGGACCGGTGTTATAGGAGAGACCCAGTACTTC.

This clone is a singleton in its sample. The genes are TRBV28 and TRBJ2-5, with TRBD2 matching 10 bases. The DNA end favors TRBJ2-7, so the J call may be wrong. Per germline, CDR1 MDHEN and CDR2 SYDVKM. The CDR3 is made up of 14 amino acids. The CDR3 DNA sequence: TGTGCCAGCATCGAACTAGCGGGGAAGGACGAGCAGTACTTC. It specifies CASIELAGKDEQYF.

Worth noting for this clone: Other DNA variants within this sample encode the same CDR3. The CDR3 nucleotides are TGTGCCAGCAGTCCTGGCCTTAATCAGCCCCAGCATTTT. As protein: CASSPGLNQPQHF. The V gene is TRBV5-4, the J gene TRBJ1-5; D gene uncertain. Germline V gene data show CDR1 as SGHNT and CDR2 as YYREEE (reference sequence). Deletions cut 5 bases from V and 4 bases from J, with 10 bases between. CDR3 size: 13 residues.

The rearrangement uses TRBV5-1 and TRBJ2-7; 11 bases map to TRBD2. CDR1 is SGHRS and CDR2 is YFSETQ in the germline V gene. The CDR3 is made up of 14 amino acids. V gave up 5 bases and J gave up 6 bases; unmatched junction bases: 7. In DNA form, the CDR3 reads TGCGCCAGCAGAGATTTAGCGGGAGGGCCCGAGCAGTACTTC. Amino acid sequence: CASRDLAGGPEQYF. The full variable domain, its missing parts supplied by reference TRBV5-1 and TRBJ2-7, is KAGVTQTPRYLIKTRGQQVTLSCSPISGHRSVSWYQQTPGQGLQFLFEYFSETQRNKGNFPGRFSGRQFSNSRSEMNVSTLELGDSALYLCASRDLAGGPEQYFGPGTRLTVT.

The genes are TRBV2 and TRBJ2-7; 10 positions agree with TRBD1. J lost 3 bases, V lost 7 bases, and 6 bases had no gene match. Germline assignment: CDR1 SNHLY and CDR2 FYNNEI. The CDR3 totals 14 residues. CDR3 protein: CASKPGQGNYEQYF. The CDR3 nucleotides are TGTGCCAGCAAGCCGGGACAGGGGAACTACGAGCAGTACTTC.

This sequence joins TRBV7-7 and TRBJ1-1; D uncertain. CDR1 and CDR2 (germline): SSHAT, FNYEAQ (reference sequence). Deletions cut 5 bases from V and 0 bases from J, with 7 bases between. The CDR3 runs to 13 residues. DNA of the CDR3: TGTGCCAGCAGCCCCGGGTTGAACACTGAAGCTTTCTTT. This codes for CASSPGLNTEAFF.

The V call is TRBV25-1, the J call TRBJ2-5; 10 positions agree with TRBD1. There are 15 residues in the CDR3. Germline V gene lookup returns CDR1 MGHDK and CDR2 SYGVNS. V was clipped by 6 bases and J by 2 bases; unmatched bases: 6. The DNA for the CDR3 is TGTGCCAGCAGCGCCGACAGGGGGCTTCAAGAGACCCAGTACTTC. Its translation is CASSADRGLQETQYF.

The CDR3: CASSQESTSHNEQFF. The DNA of the CDR3 is TGCGCCAGCAGCCAAGAATCGACTAGCCACAATGAGCAGTTCTTC. The chain is built from TRBV4-1 and TRBJ2-1; 7 positions match TRBD2. The CDR3 is 15 residues long. Per the germline V gene, CDR1 is MGHRA and CDR2 is YSYEKL. Trimming at V came to 0 bases and at J to 5 bases, leaving 4 bases not matched to a gene.

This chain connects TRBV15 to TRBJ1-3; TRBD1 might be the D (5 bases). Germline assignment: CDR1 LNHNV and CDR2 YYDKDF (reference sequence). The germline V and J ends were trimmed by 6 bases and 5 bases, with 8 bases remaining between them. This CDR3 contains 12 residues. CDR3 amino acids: CATSLDRNTIYF. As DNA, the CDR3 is TGTGCCACCAGTCTGGACAGAAACACCATATATTTT.

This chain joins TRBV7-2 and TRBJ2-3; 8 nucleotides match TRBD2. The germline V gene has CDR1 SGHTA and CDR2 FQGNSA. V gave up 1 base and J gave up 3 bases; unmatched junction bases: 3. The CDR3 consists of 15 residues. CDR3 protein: CASSLGLALTDTQYF. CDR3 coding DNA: TGTGCCAGCAGCTTAGGACTAGCGTTAACAGATACGCAGTATTTT.

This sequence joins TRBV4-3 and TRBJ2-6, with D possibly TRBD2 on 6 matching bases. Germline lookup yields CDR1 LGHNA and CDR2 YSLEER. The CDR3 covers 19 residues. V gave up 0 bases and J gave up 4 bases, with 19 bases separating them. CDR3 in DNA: TGCGCCAGCAGCCAAGACCCTTACGGGCCAGGGAGGGGGGCCAACGTCCTGACTTTC. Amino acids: CASSQDPYGPGRGANVLTF.

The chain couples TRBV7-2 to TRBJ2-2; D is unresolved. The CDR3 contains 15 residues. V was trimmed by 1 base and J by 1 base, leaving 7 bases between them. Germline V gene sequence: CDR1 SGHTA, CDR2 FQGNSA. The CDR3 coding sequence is TGTGCCAGCAGCTTAGTGTACAGGAACACCGGGGAGCTGTTTTTT. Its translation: CASSLVYRNTGELFF.

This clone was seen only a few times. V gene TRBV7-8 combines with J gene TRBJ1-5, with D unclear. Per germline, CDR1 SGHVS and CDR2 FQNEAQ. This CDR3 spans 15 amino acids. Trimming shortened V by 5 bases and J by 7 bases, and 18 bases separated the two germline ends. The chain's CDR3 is CASSPDRQIRQPQHF. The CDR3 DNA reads TGTGCCAGCAGCCCGGACCGGCAAATTCGGCAGCCCCAGCATTTT.

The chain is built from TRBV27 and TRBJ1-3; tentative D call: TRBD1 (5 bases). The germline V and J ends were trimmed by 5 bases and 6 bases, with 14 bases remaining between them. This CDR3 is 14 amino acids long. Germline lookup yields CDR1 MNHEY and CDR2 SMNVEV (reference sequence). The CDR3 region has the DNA TGTGCCAGCAGTCTTCGGACATTTTCAAACACCATATATTTT. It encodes CASSLRTFSNTIYF.

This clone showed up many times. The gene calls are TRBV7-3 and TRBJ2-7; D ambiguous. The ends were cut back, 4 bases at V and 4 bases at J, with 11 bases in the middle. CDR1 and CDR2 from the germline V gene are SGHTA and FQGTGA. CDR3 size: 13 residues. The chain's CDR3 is CASSYGPSYEQYF. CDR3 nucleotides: TGTGCCAGCAGCTACGGCCCTAGTTACGAGCAGTACTTC.

CDR3 nucleotides: TGTGCCAGCAGCGCGACTAGCGGGAGTGGGAATGAGCAGTTCTTC. Translated: CASSATSGSGNEQFF. The V gene is TRBV9, the J gene TRBJ2-1; 12 bases line up with TRBD2. From germline, CDR1 is SGDLS and CDR2 YYNGEE. The CDR3 length is 15 residues. Losses at the gene ends were 3 bases for V and 7 bases for J; bases not matched to a gene: 5.

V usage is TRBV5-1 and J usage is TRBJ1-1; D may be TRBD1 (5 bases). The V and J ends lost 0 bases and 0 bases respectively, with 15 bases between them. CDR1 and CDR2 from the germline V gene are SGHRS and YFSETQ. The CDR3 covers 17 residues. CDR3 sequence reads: CASSLDYGGLMNTEAFF. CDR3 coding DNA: TGCGCCAGCAGCTTGGATTACGGGGGACTAATGAACACTGAAGCTTTCTTT.

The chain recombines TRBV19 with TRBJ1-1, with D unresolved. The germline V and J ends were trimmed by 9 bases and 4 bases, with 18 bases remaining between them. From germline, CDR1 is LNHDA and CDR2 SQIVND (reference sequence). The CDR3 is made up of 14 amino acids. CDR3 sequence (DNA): TGTGCCAGCAGCCGGATGGCCACCGTCACTGAAGCTTTCTTT. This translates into CASSRMATVTEAFF.

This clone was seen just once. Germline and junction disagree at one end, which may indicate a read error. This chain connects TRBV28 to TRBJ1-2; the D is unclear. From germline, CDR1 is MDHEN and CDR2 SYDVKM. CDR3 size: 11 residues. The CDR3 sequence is CASSFGTRLAF. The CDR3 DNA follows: TGTGCCAGCAGTTTTGGCACCCGTCTGGCCTTC.

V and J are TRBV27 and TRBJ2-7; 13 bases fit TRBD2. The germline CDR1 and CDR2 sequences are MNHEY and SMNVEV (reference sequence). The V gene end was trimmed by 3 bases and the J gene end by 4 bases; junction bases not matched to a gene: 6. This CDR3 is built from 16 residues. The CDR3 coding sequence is TGTGCCAGCAGTTTTGAACGGACTAGCGGGAGTTACGAGCAGTACTTC. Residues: CASSFERTSGSYEQYF.

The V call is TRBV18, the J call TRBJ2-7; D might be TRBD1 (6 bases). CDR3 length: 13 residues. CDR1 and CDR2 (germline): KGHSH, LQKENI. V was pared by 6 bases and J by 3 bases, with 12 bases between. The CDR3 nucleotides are TGTGCCAGCTCGCCGGACAGTTTCTACGAGCAGTACTTC. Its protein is CASSPDSFYEQYF.

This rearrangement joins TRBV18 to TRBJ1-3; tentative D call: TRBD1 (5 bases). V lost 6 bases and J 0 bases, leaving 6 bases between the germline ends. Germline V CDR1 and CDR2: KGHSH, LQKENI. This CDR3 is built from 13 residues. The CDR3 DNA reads TGTGCCAGCTCGGGGACCTCTGGAAACACCATATATTTT. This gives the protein CASSGTSGNTIYF.

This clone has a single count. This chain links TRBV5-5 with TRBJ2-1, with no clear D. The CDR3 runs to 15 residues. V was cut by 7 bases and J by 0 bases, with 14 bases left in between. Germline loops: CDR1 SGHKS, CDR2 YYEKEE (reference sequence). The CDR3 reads CASVPTESSYNEQFF. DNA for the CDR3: TGTGCCAGCGTCCCCACGGAGAGCTCCTACAATGAGCAGTTCTTC.

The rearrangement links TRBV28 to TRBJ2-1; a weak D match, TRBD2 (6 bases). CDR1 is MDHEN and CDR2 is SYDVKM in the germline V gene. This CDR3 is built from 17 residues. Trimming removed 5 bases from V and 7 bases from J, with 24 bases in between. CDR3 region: CASSPNIRREIRNEQFF. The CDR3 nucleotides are TGTGCCAGCAGTCCGAATATACGACGGGAGATCCGGAATGAGCAGTTCTTC.

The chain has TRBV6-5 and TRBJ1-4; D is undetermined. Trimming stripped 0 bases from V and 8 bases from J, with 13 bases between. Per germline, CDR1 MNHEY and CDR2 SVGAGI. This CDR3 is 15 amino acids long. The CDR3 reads CASSYSGRAKEKLFF. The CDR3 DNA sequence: TGTGCCAGCAGTTACTCAGGGAGGGCAAAAGAAAAACTGTTTTTT.

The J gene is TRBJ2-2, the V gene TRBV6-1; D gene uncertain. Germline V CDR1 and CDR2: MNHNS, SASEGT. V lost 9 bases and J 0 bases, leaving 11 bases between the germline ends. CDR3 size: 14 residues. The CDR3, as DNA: TGTGCCAGTTTAAGCGAGGCGAACACCGGGGAGCTGTTTTTT. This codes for CASLSEANTGELFF.

The CDR3 sequence: CASGTGVQPQHF. The DNA for the CDR3 is TGTGCCAGCGGGACAGGGGTCCAGCCCCAGCATTTT. The chain has TRBV6-5 and TRBJ1-5, with 10 bases matching TRBD1. Per the germline V gene, CDR1 is MNHEY and CDR2 is SVGAGI. The CDR3 contains 12 residues. V was clipped by 8 bases and J by 7 bases; unmatched bases: 2.

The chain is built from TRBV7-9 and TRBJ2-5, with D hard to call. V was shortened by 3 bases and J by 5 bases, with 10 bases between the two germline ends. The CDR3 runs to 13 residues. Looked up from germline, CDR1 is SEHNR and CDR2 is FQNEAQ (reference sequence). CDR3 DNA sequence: TGTGCCAGCAGCTTTATACTTCAGGAGACCCAGTACTTC. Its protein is CASSFILQETQYF.

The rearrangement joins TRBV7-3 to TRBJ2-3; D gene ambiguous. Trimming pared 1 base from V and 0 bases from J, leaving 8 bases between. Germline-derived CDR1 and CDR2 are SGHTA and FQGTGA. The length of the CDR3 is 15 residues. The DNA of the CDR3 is TGTGCCAGCAGCTTAAACTACCTAAGCACAGATACGCAGTATTTT. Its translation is CASSLNYLSTDTQYF.